The 24 T cell receptor beta chains reported below all come from one sample, sequenced in a study of graft-versus-host responses after intestinal transplantation. The antigens of these receptors remain unknown. TCRdb keeps only in-frame clones here, not all; method: immunoSEQ multiplex PCR. The table shows tens of thousands of clones, with about 94% occurring only once. Sequenced material: unstimulated CD4+ T cells sorted from spleen or lymph node cells, taken before transplant. The receptors were gathered from a human donor who was the organ donor for an intestinal transplant.

This rearrangement joins TRBV19 to TRBJ2-5; maybe TRBD1 (6 bases). The better agreement between TRBJ2-7 and the DNA end casts doubt on the J call. Germline lookup yields CDR1 LNHDA and CDR2 SQIVND (reference sequence). CDR3 length equals 14 residues. CDR3 DNA sequence: TGTGCCAGTAGCCGGATGGGACAAACCTACGAGCAGTACTTC. Its translation is CASSRMGQTYEQYF.

The chain employs TRBV6-1 and TRBJ2-3, with TRBD2 identical over 12 bases. V gave up 5 bases and J gave up 2 bases; unmatched junction bases: 2. This CDR3 contains 15 residues. CDR1 and CDR2 from the germline V gene are MNHNS and SASEGT. In DNA form, the CDR3 reads TGTGCCAGCAGTAGACTAGCGGGGGACACAGATACGCAGTATTTT. It is translated as CASSRLAGDTDTQYF.

The chain recombines TRBV30 with TRBJ1-4; 7 bases line up with TRBD1. The ends lost 0 bases at V and 5 bases at J; junction bases unmatched: 3. Germline V gives CDR1 GTSNPN, CDR2 SVGIG (reference sequence). CDR3 size: 14 residues. CDR3 bases: TGTGCCTGGAGTGTACAGGGGAAAAATGAAAAACTGTTTTTT. This codes for CAWSVQGKNEKLFF.

This clone occurred once. The chain employs TRBV12-5 and TRBJ2-3, with D possibly being TRBD1 or TRBD2 (5 bases each). Germline CDR1 LGHNT, CDR2 FRNRAP. Trimming left V 6 bases short and J 2 bases short, with 9 bases between. This CDR3 region has 13 residues. CDR3 bases: TGTGCTAGTGGGCGAGGGGACACAGATACGCAGTATTTT. As protein: CASGRGDTDTQYF. Looking up the rest from reference TRBV12-5 and TRBJ2-3 gives the full variable domain: DARVTQTPRHKVTEMGQEVTMRCQPILGHNTVFWYRQTMMQGLELLAYFRNRAPLDDSGMPKDRFSAEMPDATLATLKIQPSEPRDSAVYFCASGRGDTDTQYFGPGTRLTVL.

V is TRBV7-2 and J is TRBJ2-7, with a tentative D call TRBD2 (5 bases). The ends were cut back, 5 bases at V and 4 bases at J, with 15 bases in the middle. The CDR3 has 14 residues. From germline, CDR1 is SGHTA and CDR2 FQGNSA. For the CDR3, the DNA is TGTGCCAGCAGCCCCTCGGGGTTCGGGTACGAGCAGTACTTC. Its translation is CASSPSGFGYEQYF. The complete variable domain, with remaining parts taken from reference TRBV7-2 and TRBJ2-7, reads GAGVSQSPSNKVTEKGKDVELRCDPISGHTALYWYRQSLGQGLEFLIYFQGNSAPDKSGLPSDRFSAERTGGSVSTLTIQRTQQEDSAVYLCASSPSGFGYEQYFGPGTRLTVT.

The J gene is TRBJ1-6, the V gene TRBV5-1, with D possibly matching TRBD1 (5 bases). The length of the CDR3 is 14 residues. V lost 0 bases and J 7 bases, leaving 8 bases between the germline ends. Germline V gene lookup returns CDR1 SGHRS and CDR2 YFSETQ. In DNA, the CDR3 is TGCGCCAGCAGCTTGGTACGGGGGAATTCACCCCTCCACTTT. Translating it yields CASSLVRGNSPLHF.

The rearrangement joins TRBV4-1 to TRBJ2-7; D possibly uses TRBD1 or TRBD2 (5 bases each). CDR1 is MGHRA and CDR2 is YSYEKL in the germline V gene. V lost 0 bases to trimming and J lost 4 bases, with 25 bases between them. CDR3 length equals 19 residues. CDR3 protein: CASSQDPGRLMRDAYEQYF. In DNA, the CDR3 is TGCGCCAGCAGCCAAGATCCAGGGCGGTTAATGAGGGATGCATACGAGCAGTACTTC.

The chain employs TRBV27 and TRBJ2-5, with 10 nucleotides matching TRBD1. Trimming removed 3 bases from V and 5 bases from J; junction bases left unmatched: 9. The CDR3 loop spans 16 amino acids. Germline V gene data show CDR1 as MNHEY and CDR2 as SMNVEV (reference sequence). The CDR3 loop reads CASSFYRDRGRETQYF. The CDR3 coding sequence is TGTGCCAGCAGTTTTTACCGGGACAGGGGCAGGGAGACCCAGTACTTC.

The chain couples TRBV12-5 to TRBJ2-3; TRBD2 aligns across 12 bases. This CDR3 has 19 amino acids. Germline CDR1 is LGHNT and CDR2 is FRNRAP. Trimming cost V 4 bases and J 0 bases; bases outside gene matches: 11. Written as DNA, the CDR3 is TGTGCTAGTGGTTACGCTAGCGGGGGGGTTGAGGGTAGCACAGATACGCAGTATTTT. The encoded protein is CASGYASGGVEGSTDTQYF.

This sequence joins TRBV11-2 and TRBJ2-6, with D unclear. The germline V gene encodes CDR1 SGHAT and CDR2 FQNNGV. Between the trimmed V and J ends, which lost 0 bases and 0 bases, there was a span of 6 bases. The length of the CDR3 is 16 residues. The CDR3 is CASSLEFYSGANVLTF. Written as DNA, the CDR3 is TGTGCCAGCAGCTTAGAATTCTACTCTGGGGCCAACGTCCTGACTTTC.

V is TRBV5-1 and J is TRBJ2-1, with 10 bases that match TRBD2. This CDR3 is built from 15 residues. V gave up 6 bases and J gave up 4 bases; unmatched junction bases: 7. From germline, CDR1 is SGHRS and CDR2 YFSETQ. Here the CDR3 DNA reads TGCGCCAGCACCCCCGGACTAGCGGATTACAATGAGCAGTTCTTC. Translated: CASTPGLADYNEQFF.

The chain is built from TRBV29-1 and TRBJ2-7; 7 nucleotides agree with TRBD1. This CDR3 region has 13 residues. Per germline, CDR1 SQVTM and CDR2 ANQGSEA. V shed 1 base and J 6 bases; nucleotides not matched to a gene: 6. CDR3 sequence (DNA): TGCAGCGTTGAAGGAGACAGGGTCAGCGAGCAGTACTTC. Translated, it gives CSVEGDRVSEQYF.

The chain couples TRBV6-1 to TRBJ1-6; a possible D gene is TRBD1 (5 bases). The V gene's germline CDR1 is MNHNS and CDR2 SASEGT. The CDR3 covers 14 residues. Trimming left V 3 bases short and J 6 bases short, with 9 bases between. The CDR3 DNA reads as TGTGCCAGCAGTGACACAGGAATTAATTCACCCCTCCACTTT. It codes for CASSDTGINSPLHF.

The rearrangement joins TRBV11-1 to TRBJ2-1, with 9 nucleotides matching TRBD2. Trimming removed 5 bases from V and 6 bases from J; junction bases left unmatched: 5. This CDR3 is built from 14 residues. Per germline, CDR1 SGHAT and CDR2 FQDESV (reference sequence). The DNA of the CDR3 is TGTGCCAGCAGCCTGGGGACTAGCATCAATGAGCAGTTCTTC. It is translated as CASSLGTSINEQFF.

V is TRBV6-1 and J is TRBJ2-2; unclear D gene. The V gene lost 6 bases and the J gene lost 1 base, with 6 bases spanning the gap. The length of the CDR3 is 13 residues. Germline V gives CDR1 MNHNS, CDR2 SASEGT. This CDR3 is CASRDGNTGELFF. Written as DNA, the CDR3 is TGTGCCAGCAGGGACGGGAACACCGGGGAGCTGTTTTTT.

This chain joins TRBV7-2 and TRBJ1-5; D gene unclear. CDR1 is SGHTA and CDR2 is FQGNSA in the germline V gene. The CDR3 spans 14 residues. The V end was cut by 5 bases, the J end by 3 bases, with 11 bases between. The CDR3 sequence: CASSASGNNQPQHF. The CDR3 DNA reads as TGTGCCAGCAGCGCCTCAGGAAACAATCAGCCCCAGCATTTT. Combining the CDR3 with reference TRBV7-2 and TRBJ1-5 gives the whole variable domain GAGVSQSPSNKVTEKGKDVELRCDPISGHTALYWYRQSLGQGLEFLIYFQGNSAPDKSGLPSDRFSAERTGGSVSTLTIQRTQQEDSAVYLCASSASGNNQPQHFGDGTRLSIL.

This chain links TRBV27 with TRBJ1-2; a weak D match, TRBD1 (5 bases). There are 15 residues in the CDR3. V was trimmed by 0 bases and J by 3 bases, leaving 11 bases between them. Germline CDR1 and CDR2: MNHEY and SMNVEV (reference sequence). The CDR3 region has the DNA TGTGCCAGCAGTTTATCGAGGTCGGGGGACTATGGCTACACCTTC. It is translated as CASSLSRSGDYGYTF.

The gene calls are TRBV28 and TRBJ1-1; no firm D call. The germline V and J ends were trimmed by 7 bases and 1 base, with 10 bases remaining between them. The CDR3 has 13 residues. Germline assignment: CDR1 MDHEN and CDR2 SYDVKM. DNA of the CDR3: TGTGCCAGCATGGACGCGAAGAACACTGAAGCTTTCTTT. As protein: CASMDAKNTEAFF.

The rearrangement links TRBV28 to TRBJ2-3, with 8 bases identical to TRBD2. The CDR3 runs to 16 residues. CDR1 is MDHEN, CDR2 SYDVKM, per germline. V lost 6 bases to trimming and J lost 2 bases; unmatched junction nucleotides: 10. The CDR3 DNA is TGTGCCAGCAGGACGCTCGGGGGGGCAGACACAGATACGCAGTATTTT. Translating gives CASRTLGGADTDTQYF.

This sequence joins TRBV7-9 and TRBJ1-1; unclear D gene. V was shortened by 1 base and J by 4 bases, with 10 bases between the two germline ends. CDR3 length equals 14 residues. CDR1 is SEHNR, CDR2 FQNEAQ, per germline (reference sequence). Here the CDR3 DNA reads TGTGCCAGCAGCTTAGGTTCCAGAGCCACTGAAGCTTTCTTT. Its translation: CASSLGSRATEAFF.

V gene TRBV25-1 combines with J gene TRBJ2-1, with D tentatively TRBD1 or TRBD2 (5 bases each). The CDR3 is 12 residues long. The germline gives CDR1 MGHDK, CDR2 SYGVNS. Trimming removed 8 bases from V and 7 bases from J, with 12 bases in between. CDR3 bases: TGTGCCAGCGGTCTGGGGGATAATGAGCAGTTCTTC. Amino acid sequence: CASGLGDNEQFF.

This sequence joins TRBV25-1 and TRBJ1-1; TRBD1 matches at 9 bases. This CDR3 spans 15 amino acids. CDR1 MGHDK and CDR2 SYGVNS come from the germline V gene. V shed 8 bases and J 7 bases; nucleotides not matched to a gene: 14. The CDR3 sequence: CASSPHTSDRGEAFF. The CDR3 nucleotides are TGTGCCAGCTCACCCCACACATCGGACAGGGGTGAAGCTTTCTTT. The whole variable domain, filled in from reference TRBV25-1 and TRBJ1-1, reads EADIYQTPRYLVIGTGKKITLECSQTMGHDKMYWYQQDPGMELHLIHYSYGVNSTEKGDLSSESTVSRIRTEHFPLTLESARPSHTSQYLCASSPHTSDRGEAFFGQGTRLTVV.

The CDR3 DNA is TGTGCCAGCAGTTACGGGCGGACGGGACACCTGTTTTTT. Residues: CASSYGRTGHLFF. The chain recombines TRBV6-5 with TRBJ2-2, with D possibly matching TRBD1 (6 bases). V was trimmed by 2 bases and J by 14 bases, leaving 15 bases between them. The CDR3 is made up of 13 amino acids. Germline loops: CDR1 MNHEY, CDR2 SVGAGI.

The rearrangement links TRBV27 to TRBJ2-7; 7 nucleotides agree with TRBD1. The ends lost 6 bases at V and 6 bases at J; junction bases unmatched: 8. The CDR3 runs to 13 residues. CDR1 and CDR2 (germline): MNHEY, SMNVEV (reference sequence). The CDR3 protein is CASREKTGLEQYF. CDR3 coding DNA: TGTGCCAGCAGGGAAAAGACAGGGCTCGAGCAGTACTTC.